Listed below are T cell receptor beta chains from one sample, sequenced in a study of post-analysis software for immune sequencing data. One entry per CDR3 protein results from TCRdb running MiXCR on the PCR reads. The table shows under 900,000 distinct CDR3 sequences, with about 53% occurring only once. Sequencing input: blood. These receptors all come from a girl aged 10-17 years with multiple sclerosis. CDR3s leave out the opening cysteine and the closing phenylalanine or tryptophan. Each record gives: V gene, D gene, CDR3 protein. The D gene is left open where the match is weak.

v_call: TRBV27
d_call: NA
cdr3_aa: ASSATDSYGYT

v_call: TRBV12-3/TRBV12-4
d_call: NA
cdr3_aa: ASRGVGHEQY

v_call: TRBV5-1
d_call: NA
cdr3_aa: ASSPGAETGKMQY

v_call: TRBV6-1
d_call: TRBD2
cdr3_aa: ASRPRTSGGLLPDTQY

v_call: TRBV20-1
d_call: NA
cdr3_aa: SARDPLGGNQPQH

v_call: TRBV20-1
d_call: NA
cdr3_aa: SARHFHNEQF

v_call: TRBV14
d_call: NA
cdr3_aa: ASSQNYYRPTQY

v_call: TRBV18
d_call: NA
cdr3_aa: ASSPRDLEQY

v_call: TRBV27
d_call: TRBD1
cdr3_aa: ASSRDPTGGRGYT

v_call: TRBV3-1
d_call: NA
cdr3_aa: ASSQESLGVDSGANVLT

v_call: TRBV20-1
d_call: TRBD1
cdr3_aa: SARDRGQNYGYT

v_call: TRBV9
d_call: NA
cdr3_aa: ASSVGRGRSETQY

v_call: TRBV7-8
d_call: NA
cdr3_aa: ASSPTGTGTRNFYGYT

v_call: TRBV5-1
d_call: TRBD2
cdr3_aa: ASSHASGRGYEQY

v_call: TRBV10-3
d_call: NA
cdr3_aa: AISRRSSDHTLGETQY

v_call: TRBV25-1
d_call: NA
cdr3_aa: ASTRSYNEQF

v_call: TRBV18
d_call: NA
cdr3_aa: ASSPRRPSYNEQF

v_call: TRBV7-2
d_call: NA
cdr3_aa: ASSPNPGLWSNEQF

v_call: TRBV20-1
d_call: NA
cdr3_aa: SALSRGFDNSPLH

v_call: TRBV9
d_call: NA
cdr3_aa: ASSVLGGAGHNEQF

v_call: TRBV12-5
d_call: NA
cdr3_aa: ASGAPAVSYEQY

v_call: TRBV20-1
d_call: NA
cdr3_aa: SARGDTGGDTEAF

v_call: TRBV19
d_call: NA
cdr3_aa: ASGLVGGAVYGYT

v_call: TRBV20-1
d_call: NA
cdr3_aa: SASARDAAYNEQF

v_call: TRBV7-6
d_call: NA
cdr3_aa: ASSGRNSYEQY

v_call: TRBV12-3/TRBV12-4
d_call: NA
cdr3_aa: ASSEQSSYNSPLH

v_call: TRBV5-1
d_call: NA
cdr3_aa: ASSLELGYEQY

v_call: TRBV29-1
d_call: NA
cdr3_aa: SVEDRLQETQY

v_call: TRBV20-1
d_call: NA
cdr3_aa: SASPLASYEQY

v_call: TRBV20-1
d_call: TRBD1
cdr3_aa: SASRGTGTGTEAF

v_call: TRBV6-5
d_call: NA
cdr3_aa: ASSYSISGGSSTNEKLF

v_call: TRBV20-1
d_call: NA
cdr3_aa: SARRGDGYT

v_call: TRBV4-1
d_call: TRBD1
cdr3_aa: ASSPEETGAREQY

v_call: TRBV7-9
d_call: TRBD2
cdr3_aa: ASHDPLAGGSNEQF

v_call: TRBV20-1
d_call: TRBD2
cdr3_aa: SASPGLAGGVWETQY

v_call: TRBV2
d_call: TRBD2
cdr3_aa: ASSATLAGVGYEQY

v_call: TRBV5-5
d_call: NA
cdr3_aa: ASSLVGGVLKETQY

v_call: TRBV5-1
d_call: TRBD2
cdr3_aa: ASSPGGTNLGETQY

v_call: TRBV21-1
d_call: NA
cdr3_aa: ASSKSATSEETQY

v_call: TRBV7-8
d_call: NA
cdr3_aa: ASSLLTRAGSPLH

v_call: TRBV29-1
d_call: NA
cdr3_aa: SVVGPFRGGTGTQY

v_call: TRBV12-3/TRBV12-4
d_call: NA
cdr3_aa: ASTRWGVPKGEQY

v_call: TRBV2
d_call: NA
cdr3_aa: ASSRNGAISYNEQF

v_call: TRBV20-1
d_call: TRBD2
cdr3_aa: SARDGGISGGPQETQY

v_call: TRBV9
d_call: TRBD1
cdr3_aa: ASSVATGQKNYGYT

v_call: TRBV20-1
d_call: TRBD2
cdr3_aa: SAREAGVKTQY

v_call: TRBV6-5
d_call: TRBD1
cdr3_aa: ASSYLTGESGAF

v_call: TRBV20-1
d_call: NA
cdr3_aa: SASLSRRETQY